This entry features one TCR beta chain sequence. Germline V lookup: CDR1 LNHDA, CDR2 SQIVND (reference sequence). This CDR3 contains 16 residues. V was shortened by 1 base and J by 6 bases, with 19 bases between the two germline ends. This sample is drawn from a study of blood T cell repertoires in COVID-19. Study details: Researchers got acute and convalescent COVID-19 samples from the United States, Italy and Spain. The cDNA or gDNA used as material had been derived from T cells, B-cell-depleted T cells, or PBMCs.

As originally analysed: Reference gene primers were amplified, and this amplification served to estimate nucleated cell counts. Only in-frame clones appear in the TCRdb table, and some are missing; sequencing was by immunoSEQ multiplex PCR. Clone size and the V and J calls come from that table; the DNA yielded D and trimming. The sample carries about 250,000 clones, about 83% recorded once. The sequence came from a man in his forties with active or convalescent COVID-19. The chain recombines TRBV19 with TRBJ2-7, with a tentative D call TRBD2 (7 bases). The source material was peripheral blood. The CDR3 loop reads CASSIGLGGALSEQYF. Here the CDR3 DNA reads TGTGCCAGTAGTATAGGATTAGGGGGGGCTCTTAGCGAGCAGTACTTC.